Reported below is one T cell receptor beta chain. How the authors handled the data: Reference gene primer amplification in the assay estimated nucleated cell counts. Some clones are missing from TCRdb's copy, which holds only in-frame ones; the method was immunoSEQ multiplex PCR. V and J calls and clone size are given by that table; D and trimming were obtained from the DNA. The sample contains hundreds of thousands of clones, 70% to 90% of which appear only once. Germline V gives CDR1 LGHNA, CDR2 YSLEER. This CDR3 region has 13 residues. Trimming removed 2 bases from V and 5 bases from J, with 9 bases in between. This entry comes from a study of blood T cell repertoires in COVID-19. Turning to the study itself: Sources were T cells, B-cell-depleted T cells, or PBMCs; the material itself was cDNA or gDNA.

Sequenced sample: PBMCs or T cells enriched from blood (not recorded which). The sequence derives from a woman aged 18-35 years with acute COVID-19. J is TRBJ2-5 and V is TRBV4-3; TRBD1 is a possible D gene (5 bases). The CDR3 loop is CASSQRRAETQYF. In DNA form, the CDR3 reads TGCGCCAGCAGCCAACGCAGGGCGGAGACCCAGTACTTC.